The clone carrying this T cell receptor beta chain was counted ten times or more. This sample stems from a study of blood T cell repertoires in COVID-19. TCRdb keeps only in-frame clones here, not all; method: immunoSEQ multiplex PCR. The data hold roughly 160,000 clones, with roughly 80% observed a single time. CDR3 length equals 18 residues. CDR1 and CDR2 (germline): MNHNS, SASEGT. After removal of 2 bases from V and 1 base from J, the junction contained 11 bases not matched to a gene. This receptor was identified in a man aged 18-30 years with active or convalescent COVID-19. The chain links TRBV6-1 to TRBJ2-1, with 7 bases lining up with TRBD1. The sample taken for sequencing was peripheral blood. The CDR3: CASSESPYRGSSYNEQFF. As DNA, the CDR3 is TGTGCCAGCAGTGAATCCCCATACAGGGGTTCATCCTACAATGAGCAGTTCTTC.